This section outlines one T cell receptor beta chain sequence together with its context. Repertoires were generated with immunoSEQ multiplex PCR, while TCRdb's copy carries only in-frame clones and drops some. The sample shows roughly 150,000 clones, around 88% of them seen only once. Germline values: CDR1 SGHRS, CDR2 YFSETQ. V was pared by 4 bases and J by 6 bases, with 10 bases between. This CDR3 has 12 residues. The data were obtained in a study of control samples from healthy donors and cancer patients. The TCR comes from a man between 18 and 35 years old in good health. The sequencing sample was made of blood. The V and J genes are TRBV5-1 and TRBJ1-2; D unresolved. The CDR3 here is CASSIGPDGYTF. In DNA form, the CDR3 reads TGCGCCAGCAGCATAGGACCAGATGGCTACACCTTC.